Included here is one T cell receptor beta chain sequence, with context. In the authors' methods: Reference gene primer amplification yielded estimated nucleated cell counts. The table came from immunoSEQ multiplex PCR; TCRdb's copy has only in-frame clones and leaves some out. V, J and clone size are taken as reported in that table, and D and trimming were inferred from the DNA itself. The sample contains about 90,000 clones, roughly 83% of which appear only once. This sample was taken from a study of blood T cell repertoires in COVID-19. On the study more broadly: Samples of COVID-19 (acute and convalescent) were obtained from the United States, Italy and Spain. PBMCs, B-cell-depleted T cells, or T cells provided the cDNA or gDNA that made up the material.

This CDR3 is built from 15 residues. Trimming removed 0 bases at V and 5 bases at J, with 13 bases between. Germline loops: CDR1 SGHDN, CDR2 FVKESK. The sequence was obtained from a woman of 80 years or more with active or convalescent COVID-19. V usage is TRBV14 and J usage is TRBJ2-5; TRBD1 might be the D (5 bases). Sequenced material: peripheral blood. As DNA, the CDR3 is TGTGCCAGCAGCCAAGACCAGGGTTCGTGGGAGACCCAGTACTTC. Translated: CASSQDQGSWETQYF. The full variable domain, completed using reference TRBV14 and TRBJ2-5, is EAGVTQFPSHSVIEKGQTVTLRCDPISGHDNLYWYRRVMGKEIKFLLHFVKESKQDESGMPNNRFLAERTGGTYSTLKVQPAELEDSGVYFCASSQDQGSWETQYFGPGTRLLVL.